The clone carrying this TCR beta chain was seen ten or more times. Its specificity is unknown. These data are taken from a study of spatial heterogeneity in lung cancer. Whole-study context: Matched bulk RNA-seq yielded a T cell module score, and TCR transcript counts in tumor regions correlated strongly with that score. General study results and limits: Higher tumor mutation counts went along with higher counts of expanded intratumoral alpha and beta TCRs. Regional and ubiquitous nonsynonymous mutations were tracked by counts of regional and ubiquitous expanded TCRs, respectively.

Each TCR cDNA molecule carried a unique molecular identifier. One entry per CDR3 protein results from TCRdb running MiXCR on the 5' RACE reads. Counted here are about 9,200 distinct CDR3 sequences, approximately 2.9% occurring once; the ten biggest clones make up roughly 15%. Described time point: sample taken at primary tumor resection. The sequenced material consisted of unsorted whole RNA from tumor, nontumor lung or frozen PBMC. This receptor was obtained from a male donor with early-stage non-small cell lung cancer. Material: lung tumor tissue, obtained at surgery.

The CDR3 region has the DNA TGTGCCAGTCTAGTCCACCCAGGGGCCTCCTACAATGAGCAGTTCTTC. Its translation: CASLVHPGASYNEQFF. The chain couples TRBV27 to TRBJ2-1; TRBD1 is a possible D gene (6 bases). The CDR3 is made up of 16 amino acids. CDR1 is MNHEY, CDR2 SMNVEV, per germline (reference sequence). Trimming pared 9 bases from V and 0 bases from J, leaving 18 bases between.